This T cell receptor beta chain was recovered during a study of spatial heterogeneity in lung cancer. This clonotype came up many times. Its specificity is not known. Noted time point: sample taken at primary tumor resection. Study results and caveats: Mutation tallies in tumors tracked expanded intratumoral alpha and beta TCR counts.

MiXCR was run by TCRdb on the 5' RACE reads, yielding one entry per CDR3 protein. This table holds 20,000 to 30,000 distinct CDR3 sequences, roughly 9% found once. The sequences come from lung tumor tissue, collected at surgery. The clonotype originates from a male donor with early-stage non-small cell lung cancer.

The CDR3 is CASTVGRGSLEQYF. DNA of the CDR3: TGTGCCAGCACCGTCGGACGGGGATCCTTGGAGCAGTACTTC. V usage is TRBV11-2 and J usage is TRBJ2-7, with D possibly matching TRBD2 (5 bases). Germline assignment: CDR1 SGHAT and CDR2 FQNNGV. This CDR3 region has 14 residues. Trimming took off 7 bases at V and 7 bases at J, with 20 bases between the two ends.